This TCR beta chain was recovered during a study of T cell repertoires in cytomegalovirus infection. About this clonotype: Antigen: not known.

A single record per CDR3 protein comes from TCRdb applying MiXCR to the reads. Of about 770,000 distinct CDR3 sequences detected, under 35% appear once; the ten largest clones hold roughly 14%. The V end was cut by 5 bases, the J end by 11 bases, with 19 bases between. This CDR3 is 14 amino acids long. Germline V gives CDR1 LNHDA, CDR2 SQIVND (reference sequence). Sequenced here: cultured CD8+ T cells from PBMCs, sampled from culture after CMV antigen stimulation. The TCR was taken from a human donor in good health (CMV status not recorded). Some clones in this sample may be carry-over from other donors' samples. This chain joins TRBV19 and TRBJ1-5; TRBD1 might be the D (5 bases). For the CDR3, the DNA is TGTGCCAGTAGTCTCCTAGACAGCCTCGGGGCCCAGCATTTT. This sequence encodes CASSLLDSLGAQHF.